This T cell receptor (beta chain) came from a study of blood T cell repertoires in COVID-19. Study at large: Samples taken during acute and convalescent COVID-19 were collected in the United States, Italy and Spain. T cells, B-cell-depleted T cells, or PBMCs provided the cDNA or gDNA that served as material.

This CDR3 is built from 14 residues. V lost 1 base, J lost 7 bases, and 8 bases lay in between. Per germline, CDR1 LNHDA and CDR2 SQIVND (reference sequence). Only a few counts were recorded for this clone. Authors' processing steps: Scientists estimated how many nucleated cells there were by amplifying reference gene primers. Some clones are missing from TCRdb's copy, which holds only in-frame ones; the method was immunoSEQ multiplex PCR. That table gives V, J and clone size, and the DNA gave D and trimming. The sample holds approximately 120,000 clones, over 60% seen once. The clonotype comes from a human donor in a cohort sampled during active or convalescent COVID-19. V gene TRBV19 combines with J gene TRBJ1-6; D not resolved. The sample taken for sequencing was peripheral blood. CDR3 loop: CASSIAWRNSPLHF. CDR3 DNA: TGTGCCAGTAGTATAGCGTGGCGGAATTCACCCCTCCACTTT. Based on the CDR3 plus reference TRBV19 and TRBJ1-6, the full variable domain is DGGITQSPKYLFRKEGQNVTLSCEQNLNHDAMYWYRQDPGQGLRLIYYSQIVNDFQKGDIAEGYSVSREKKESFPLTVTSAQKNPTAFYLCASSIAWRNSPLHFGNGTRLTVT.